This entry features one T cell receptor (beta chain) sequence. This sample is drawn from a study of T cells in Graves' hyperthyroidism and ophthalmopathy. Using RNA transcripts as the source, TCR beta CDR3 regions were amplified. The TCR CDR3 was amplified in a first-round RT-PCR using the HTBI primer set. TCRdb re-analysed the multiplex PCR reads in MiXCR, keeping a single row per CDR3 protein. Among roughly 500,000 distinct CDR3 sequences listed, roughly 13% were seen once. V gave up 4 bases and J gave up 7 bases, with 26 bases separating them. CDR1 is LNHDA, CDR2 SQIVND, per germline (reference sequence). CDR3 length equals 17 residues.

The TCR comes from a young woman with Graves' hyperthyroidism that later progressed to Graves' ophthalmopathy. Sequencing used blood. The chain couples TRBV19 to TRBJ2-7, with a possible D match to TRBD1 (6 bases). CDR3 residues: CASSTKSWGRGLWEQYF. CDR3 DNA sequence: TGTGCCAGTAGTACTAAGAGCTGGGGGCGAGGCCTGTGGGAGCAGTACTTC.